The T cell receptor (beta chain) under discussion was sequenced for a study of shared clonotypes between healthy human individuals. Notes on the study in general: Generally, naive subsets came out with larger estimated richness than memory subsets. Only blood underwent sampling, and tissue repertoires likely differ.

The CDR3 sequence is 17 residues long. Germline-derived CDR1 and CDR2 are SGHRS and YFSETQ. Losses at the gene ends were 1 base for V and 2 bases for J; bases not matched to a gene: 6. About this clone itself: The antigen remains undetermined.

All of the donors resided in Nashville, Tennessee, and each was a Caucasian adult. Measured with immunoSEQ multiplex PCR; TCRdb has only the in-frame clones, and not every one. The sample lists roughly 2.4 million clones, approximately 95% occurring once. This clonotype originated in a man younger than 30 in good health. The sample was naive CD4+ T cells sorted from blood. This sample's subset: CD45RA+ positively selected. The V and J genes are TRBV5-1 and TRBJ2-1, with 10 bases that match TRBD1. The CDR3 spells CASSLYSGTGAYNEQFF. In DNA, the CDR3 is TGCGCCAGCAGCTTGTATTCCGGGACAGGGGCCTACAATGAGCAGTTCTTC.